The 14 T cell receptor beta chains below were found in one sample sequenced in a study of T cells in tumors after PD-1 blockade. Here immunoSEQ multiplex PCR was the method, and the copy in TCRdb shows in-frame clones only, minus some. Among about 5,800 clones listed, 60% to 70% were seen once. The specimen comprised tumor tissue, sampled before anti-PD-1 treatment. These receptors originate from a human donor with basal cell carcinoma.

V gene TRBV5-1 combines with J gene TRBJ2-7; TRBD2 might be the D (7 bases). The germline CDR1 and CDR2 sequences are SGHRS and YFSETQ. Trimming removed 0 bases from V and 3 bases from J, with 10 bases in between. The CDR3 is 14 amino acids. The chain's CDR3 is CASSLAGEGYEQYF. CDR3 bases: TGCGCCAGCAGCTTGGCAGGGGAGGGCTACGAGCAGTACTTC.

This chain joins TRBV10-3 and TRBJ2-7, with TRBD2 as a possible D gene (6 bases). Germline assignment: CDR1 ENHRY and CDR2 SYGVKD. V lost 2 bases, J lost 1 base, and 12 bases lay in between. This CDR3 spans 15 amino acids. The CDR3 DNA follows: TGTGCCATCAGTGAGGTCGGGAGCGGGTCCTACGAGCAGTACTTC. Amino acid sequence: CAISEVGSGSYEQYF.

The chain joins TRBV19 to TRBJ2-1; weak D call: TRBD1 (6 bases). Germline assignment: CDR1 LNHDA and CDR2 SQIVND (reference sequence). V was cut by 5 bases and J by 9 bases, with 14 bases left in between. The CDR3 has 13 residues. CDR3 in DNA: TGTGCCAGTAGTGTCAACAGGGCCGGTGAGCAGTTCTTC. Translated: CASSVNRAGEQFF.

J is TRBJ1-4 and V is TRBV4-1; D is undetermined. Germline V lookup: CDR1 MGHRA, CDR2 YSYEKL. This CDR3 region has 15 residues. V was cut by 4 bases and J by 5 bases, with 14 bases left in between. CDR3 bases: TGCGCCAGCAGCCCCCTACCGGGTTCCAATGAAAAACTGTTTTTT. Translation gives CASSPLPGSNEKLFF.

The V gene is TRBV5-4, the J gene TRBJ2-1; D uncertain. CDR3 length: 15 amino acids. Looked up from germline, CDR1 is SGHNT and CDR2 is YYREEE (reference sequence). V was clipped by 4 bases and J by 7 bases, with 18 bases between them. The CDR3 is CASSLRLEDGNEQFF. CDR3 nucleotides: TGTGCCAGCAGCCTACGTCTCGAAGACGGGAATGAGCAGTTCTTC.

This CDR3 reads CASSLVTSGGEQYF. Here the CDR3 DNA reads TGTGCCAGCAGCTTAGTGACTAGCGGGGGCGAGCAGTACTTC. This sequence joins TRBV7-2 and TRBJ2-7; 12 bases agree with TRBD2. The CDR3 sequence is 14 residues long. Germline V CDR1 and CDR2: SGHTA, FQGNSA. V was pared by 1 base and J by 6 bases, with 1 base of the junction left unmatched.

This rearrangement joins TRBV7-9 to TRBJ1-1, with D tentatively TRBD1 (6 bases). The CDR3 contains 15 residues. Per germline, CDR1 SEHNR and CDR2 FQNEAQ (reference sequence). The ends were cut back, 4 bases at V and 0 bases at J, with 12 bases in the middle. CDR3 amino acids: CASSSDGTLNTEAFF. The CDR3 DNA reads as TGTGCCAGCAGCTCGGATGGGACACTGAACACTGAAGCTTTCTTT.

This clone was found a few times. J is TRBJ1-1 and V is TRBV2; unclear D gene. The germline V gene encodes CDR1 SNHLY and CDR2 FYNNEI. V lost 9 bases and J 3 bases, leaving 14 bases between the germline ends. The CDR3 consists of 13 residues. The CDR3 is CARESGPDTEAFF. The CDR3 bases are TGTGCCAGGGAGAGCGGCCCAGACACTGAAGCTTTCTTT.

This chain connects TRBV29-1 to TRBJ1-6; D not resolved. This CDR3 has 17 amino acids. Germline V gives CDR1 SQVTM, CDR2 ANQGSEA. Trimming left V 5 bases short and J 0 bases short, with 17 bases between. CDR3 DNA: TGCAGCGTTCCATTCCTTCATCAGAGCTCCTATAATTCACCCCTCCACTTT. Amino acid sequence: CSVPFLHQSSYNSPLHF.

This clone appeared a few times. The chain recombines TRBV3-1 (or the pseudogene TRBV3-2) with TRBJ1-2; 8 bases are a match to TRBD1. CDR3 size: 17 residues. V was pared by 5 bases and J by 4 bases, with 15 bases of the junction left unmatched. In germline, CDR1 is LGHDT, CDR2 YNNKEL (reference sequence). DNA for the CDR3: TGTGCCAGCAGCAAACTGGGGTCACACAGGGGGAGCTATGGCTACACCTTC. The encoded protein is CASSKLGSHRGSYGYTF.

The V gene is TRBV19, the J gene TRBJ1-1, with a possible D match to TRBD1 (5 bases). CDR1 and CDR2 from the germline V gene are LNHDA and SQIVND (reference sequence). Between the trimmed V and J ends, which lost 5 bases and 4 bases, there was a span of 32 bases. CDR3 length: 20 amino acids. The CDR3 is CASSPRSRGTRGQISTEAFF. In DNA form, the CDR3 reads TGTGCCAGTAGTCCCCGTTCCCGAGGGACCCGAGGTCAGATAAGCACTGAAGCTTTCTTT.

V usage is TRBV5-1 and J usage is TRBJ1-1, with 10 bases identical to TRBD1. From germline, CDR1 is SGHRS and CDR2 YFSETQ. The CDR3 is 15 amino acids. V shed 3 bases, J shed 5 bases, and the junction held 7 bases outside the gene matches. For the CDR3, the DNA is TGCGCCAGCAGCTCCGCAGGGACAGGGGTGACTGAAGCTTTCTTT. Amino acids: CASSSAGTGVTEAFF.

The genes are TRBV5-1 and TRBJ2-1; 8 bases match TRBD1. The junction had 11 bases not matched to a gene; V was cut back by 4 bases and J by 8 bases. This CDR3 spans 15 amino acids. CDR1 is SGHRS, CDR2 YFSETQ, per germline. CDR3 region: CASSPHGQGAYEQFF. The CDR3 nucleotides are TGCGCCAGCAGCCCCCACGGGCAGGGGGCCTATGAGCAGTTCTTC. Variable domain in full (rest from reference TRBV5-1 and TRBJ2-1): KAGVTQTPRYLIKTRGQQVTLSCSPISGHRSVSWYQQTPGQGLQFLFEYFSETQRNKGNFPGRFSGRQFSNSRSEMNVSTLELGDSALYLCASSPHGQGAYEQFFGPGTRLTVL.

This clone has only a few counts. V is TRBV2 and J is TRBJ2-7, with 8 bases that match TRBD2. The CDR3 is 16 residues long. V lost 3 bases and J lost 6; bases outside the gene matches: 13. CDR1 and CDR2 (germline): SNHLY, FYNNEI. The CDR3 DNA follows: TGTGCCAGCAGTGATCGGTGGGGTAGCGGGGACCCCGAGCAGTACTTC. This sequence encodes CASSDRWGSGDPEQYF.